The 28 T cell receptor beta chains below come from one sample, sequenced in a study of cytomegalovirus exposure and HLA in healthy donors. Researchers ran the PCR with 60 Vbeta and 13 Jbeta primers. Assay used: immunoSEQ multiplex PCR; TCRdb lists only in-frame clones, some missing. Of about 130,000 clones in the sample, under 85% are singletons; the top ten hold roughly 4.1%. Sequenced sample: PBMCs. Receptors were obtained from a woman aged 45-65 years in good health and CMV-seropositive.

The chain employs TRBV6-1 and TRBJ2-3, with 10 positions matching TRBD2. The junction had 4 bases not matched to a gene; V was cut back by 6 bases and J by 4 bases. Germline V gene data show CDR1 as MNHNS and CDR2 as SASEGT. The CDR3 consists of 14 residues. The CDR3 nucleotides are TGTGCCAGCAGGAGCGGGGGGGTTCCAGATACGCAGTATTTT. Translation: CASRSGGVPDTQYF.

The chain links TRBV5-4 to TRBJ2-5; 11 positions match TRBD2. The CDR3 contains 16 residues. Trimming cost V 4 bases and J 4 bases; bases outside gene matches: 9. Germline V gives CDR1 SGHNT, CDR2 YYREEE (reference sequence). The CDR3 is CASSATSGGGLETQYF. The CDR3 DNA is TGTGCCAGCAGCGCAACTAGCGGGGGAGGTCTAGAGACCCAGTACTTC.

The gene calls are TRBV11-2 and TRBJ2-1, with 11 positions matching TRBD2. This CDR3 is built from 16 residues. Per the germline V gene, CDR1 is SGHAT and CDR2 is FQNNGV. Losses at the gene ends were 1 base for V and 9 bases for J; bases not matched to a gene: 8. The CDR3 sequence: CASSLVRGSGGAEQFF. The CDR3 region has the DNA TGTGCCAGCAGCTTAGTTCGGGGTAGCGGGGGGGCTGAGCAGTTCTTC.

This clone was seen more than once but under ten times. This chain uses TRBV7-9 with TRBJ2-1, with 9 bases fitting TRBD2. The CDR3 has 16 residues. CDR1 and CDR2 (germline): SEHNR, FQNEAQ (reference sequence). J lost 3 bases, V lost 5 bases, and 8 bases had no gene match. The CDR3 here is CASSHPGTSFYNEQFF. CDR3 in DNA: TGTGCCAGCAGCCACCCCGGGACTAGCTTCTACAATGAGCAGTTCTTC. Together with reference TRBV7-9 and TRBJ2-1, the CDR3 gives the full variable domain: DTGVSQNPRHKITKRGQNVTFRCDPISEHNRLYWYRQTLGQGPEFLTYFQNEAQLEKSRLLSDRFSAERPKGSFSTLEIQRTEQGDSAMYLCASSHPGTSFYNEQFFGPGTRLTVL.

This clone was observed once. The V gene is TRBV5-5, the J gene TRBJ1-2; TRBD1 might be the D (6 bases). Germline V CDR1 and CDR2: SGHKS, YYEKEE (reference sequence). Trimming removed 2 bases from V and 0 bases from J, with 11 bases in between. The CDR3 runs 15 residues. In DNA, the CDR3 is TGTGCCAGCAGCTTCAGGGACATTGCTAACTATGGCTACACCTTC. Amino acids: CASSFRDIANYGYTF.

The rearrangement joins TRBV28 to TRBJ1-2; D is uncertain. Germline loops: CDR1 MDHEN, CDR2 SYDVKM. Trimming removed 2 bases from V and 4 bases from J, with 8 bases in between. The CDR3 extends over 13 amino acids. The CDR3 region has the DNA TGTGCCAGCAGTTTAGTTTACATCTATGGCTACACCTTC. This translates into CASSLVYIYGYTF.

The chain couples TRBV7-3 to TRBJ2-6, with 11 bases identical to TRBD1. Unmatched junction bases numbered 5, after V lost 6 bases and J lost 4 bases. This CDR3 has 16 amino acids. Germline V CDR1 and CDR2: SGHTA, FQGTGA. CDR3 coding DNA: TGTGCCAGCAGTGGACAGGGGGCGTCCGGGGCCAACGTCCTGACTTTC. This sequence encodes CASSGQGASGANVLTF.

This clone was observed a handful of times. This chain joins TRBV5-1 and TRBJ2-1, with D tentatively TRBD2 (6 bases). V was trimmed by 4 bases and J by 8 bases, leaving 19 bases between them. This CDR3 has 15 residues. Germline V gene sequence: CDR1 SGHRS, CDR2 YFSETQ. The CDR3 DNA reads TGCGCCAGCAGCCCGGAAGTATGGGGGGTCGATGAGCAGTTCTTC. Translated: CASSPEVWGVDEQFF.

The J gene is TRBJ1-4, the V gene TRBV15; a weak D match, TRBD1 (6 bases). V lost 6 bases and J lost 4, with 15 bases in between. The CDR3 is 15 amino acids. Per germline, CDR1 LNHNV and CDR2 YYDKDF (reference sequence). The CDR3, as DNA: TGTGCCACCAGTGTTGGGGGCGCAATTAATGAAAAACTGTTTTTT. Its protein product is CATSVGGAINEKLFF.

As regards this clone: Here the CDR3 omits its conserved ending phenylalanine or tryptophan, so a read error is the likely source. The V and J genes are TRBV27 and TRBJ1-2; TRBD1 matches 9 bases. Per germline, CDR1 MNHEY and CDR2 SMNVEV (reference sequence). Unmatched junction bases numbered 7, after V lost 0 bases and J lost 2 bases. This CDR3 is built from 17 residues. The CDR3 is CASSLSAGTGTNYGYTL. CDR3 DNA sequence: TGTGCCAGCAGTTTATCGGCCGGGACAGGGACGAACTATGGCTACACCCTC.

This chain links TRBV5-1 with TRBJ1-2, with a tentative D call TRBD1 (5 bases). Trimming removed 3 bases from V and 5 bases from J, with 11 bases in between. The CDR3 is made up of 13 amino acids. Looked up from germline, CDR1 is SGHRS and CDR2 is YFSETQ. CDR3 DNA: TGCGCCAGCAGCTACGCGGACACTTATGGCTACACCTTC. Translation gives CASSYADTYGYTF.

The chain is built from TRBV29-1 and TRBJ2-3; TRBD2 agrees at 10 bases. This CDR3 spans 13 amino acids. The V gene's germline CDR1 is SQVTM and CDR2 ANQGSEA. V shed 7 bases, J shed 4 bases, and the junction held 5 bases outside the gene matches. CDR3 in DNA: TGCAGCGCCGGGACTAGCGATTCAGATACGCAGTATTTT. Residues: CSAGTSDSDTQYF.

This clone has a handful of counts. This rearrangement joins TRBV28 to TRBJ2-6; D not certain. This CDR3 is 13 amino acids long. V lost 9 bases, J lost 2 bases, and 8 bases lay in between. The germline V gene has CDR1 MDHEN and CDR2 SYDVKM. CDR3 sequence (DNA): TGTGCCAGTCGGAGTCCTGGGGCCAACGTCCTGACTTTC. This translates into CASRSPGANVLTF.

This clone appeared a single time. V and J are TRBV19 and TRBJ2-1; D not certain. Trimming pared 1 base from V and 3 bases from J, leaving 10 bases between. This CDR3 region has 15 residues. Germline assignment: CDR1 LNHDA and CDR2 SQIVND (reference sequence). The CDR3 sequence is CASSIGGGNYNEQFF. For the CDR3, the DNA is TGTGCCAGTAGTATAGGCGGCGGAAACTACAATGAGCAGTTCTTC.

The chain employs TRBV30 and TRBJ1-6; D gene ambiguous. V dropped 2 bases and J dropped 10 bases, with 9 bases sitting between them. CDR3 size: 12 residues. Germline CDR1 GTSNPN, CDR2 SVGIG (reference sequence). CDR3 in amino acids: CAWSQAESPLHF. In nucleotides, the CDR3 is TGTGCCTGGAGTCAAGCCGAGTCACCCCTCCACTTT.

J is TRBJ1-5 and V is TRBV4-2, with D perhaps matching TRBD1 (5 bases). This CDR3 is built from 16 residues. Germline V gives CDR1 LGHNA, CDR2 YNFKEQ. Trimming took off 0 bases at V and 0 bases at J, with 9 bases between the two ends. The CDR3 bases are TGTGCCAGCAGCCAAGATAGGACACTTAGCAATCAGCCCCAGCATTTT. It specifies CASSQDRTLSNQPQHF.

This clone came up a few times. The chain recombines TRBV18 with TRBJ2-7, with no clear D. This CDR3 comprises 15 residues. With 4 bases removed from V and 0 bases from J, the gap between germline ends came to 13 bases. Per the germline V gene, CDR1 is KGHSH and CDR2 is LQKENI. The CDR3 region is CASSRFEESSYEQYF. DNA of the CDR3: TGTGCCAGCTCACGCTTTGAGGAGAGCTCCTACGAGCAGTACTTC. The full variable domain, in which reference TRBV18 and TRBJ2-7 provide the parts outside the CDR3, is NAGVMQNPRHLVRRRGQEARLRCSPMKGHSHVYWYRQLPEEGLKFMVYLQKENIIDESGMPKERFSAEFPKEGPSILRIQQVVRGDSAAYFCASSRFEESSYEQYFGPGTRLTVT.

This chain connects TRBV6-5 to TRBJ2-7, with 13 nucleotides matching TRBD2. Germline CDR1 reads MNHEY; CDR2 reads SVGAGI. The V gene end was trimmed by 6 bases and the J gene end by 10 bases; junction bases not matched to a gene: 9. CDR3 size: 14 residues. The CDR3 reads CASRRTSGGALQYF. The CDR3 DNA sequence: TGTGCCAGCAGACGAACTAGCGGGGGGGCTCTACAGTACTTC.

The V call is TRBV19, the J call TRBJ1-2; TRBD1 matches 10 bases. Looked up from germline, CDR1 is LNHDA and CDR2 is SQIVND (reference sequence). The CDR3 spans 16 residues. The V segment lost 4 bases and the J segment 5 bases; nucleotides outside the gene matches: 10. The CDR3 sequence: CASSTTGGVSTYGYTF. Written as DNA, the CDR3 is TGTGCCAGTAGTACGACAGGGGGCGTGAGTACTTATGGCTACACCTTC.

This clone is a singleton in its sample. The rearrangement links TRBV6-6 to TRBJ2-1; D remains unclear. Trimming took 2 bases from V and 2 from J, leaving 7 bases between them. Looked up from germline, CDR1 is MNHNY and CDR2 is SVGAGI (reference sequence). CDR3 length: 14 residues. The CDR3 sequence: CASSYPTTYNEQFF. For the CDR3, the DNA is TGTGCCAGCAGTTACCCGACAACCTACAATGAGCAGTTCTTC.

The table lists this clone with a few counts. The J gene is TRBJ1-5, the V gene TRBV4-2; the D is unclear. The germline V and J ends were trimmed by 1 base and 11 bases, with 21 bases remaining between them. The V gene's germline CDR1 is LGHNA and CDR2 YNFKEQ. CDR3 length: 16 amino acids. This CDR3 is CASSQAGERPGGAQHF. CDR3 in DNA: TGTGCCAGCAGCCAAGCGGGAGAGCGCCCTGGCGGGGCCCAGCATTTT.

V gene TRBV6-1 combines with J gene TRBJ1-3; D is ambiguous. V lost 2 bases to trimming and J lost 0 bases, with 8 bases between them. Germline V gene data show CDR1 as MNHNS and CDR2 as SASEGT. The CDR3 covers 15 residues. Written as DNA, the CDR3 is TGTGCCAGCAGTGAAAACACGAACTCTGGAAACACCATATATTTT. Translation: CASSENTNSGNTIYF.

The chain is built from TRBV2 and TRBJ2-5; 10 nucleotides line up with TRBD2. Trimming cost V 8 bases and J 4 bases; bases outside gene matches: 25. CDR3 length equals 20 residues. Germline values: CDR1 SNHLY, CDR2 FYNNEI. CDR3 amino acids: CASGGSGYIGASGGRETQYF. CDR3 nucleotide sequence: TGTGCCAGCGGCGGTAGTGGTTATATTGGGGCTAGCGGGGGCCGAGAGACCCAGTACTTC.

J is TRBJ1-2 and V is TRBV11-2, with unresolved D. CDR1 SGHAT and CDR2 FQNNGV come from the germline V gene. This CDR3 has 14 amino acids. The V and J ends lost 0 bases and 2 bases respectively, with 7 bases between them. In nucleotides, the CDR3 is TGTGCCAGCAGCTTAGATTTCAGGAACTATGGCTACACCTTC. Protein product: CASSLDFRNYGYTF.

This clone was seen once. The V gene is TRBV2, the J gene TRBJ1-5, with D perhaps TRBD1 (6 bases). The V gene's germline CDR1 is SNHLY and CDR2 FYNNEI. The V gene lost 2 bases and the J gene lost 5 bases, with 10 bases spanning the gap. The CDR3 runs 14 residues. In nucleotides, the CDR3 is TGTGCCAGCAGTGAACAGGGGAAGGATCAGCCCCAGCATTTT. Protein product: CASSEQGKDQPQHF.

This clone appeared a few times. This sequence joins TRBV9 and TRBJ2-7; 11 nucleotides align to TRBD1. V gave up 3 bases and J gave up 4 bases; unmatched junction bases: 12. Per the germline V gene, CDR1 is SGDLS and CDR2 is YYNGEE. CDR3 length: 17 amino acids. CDR3 sequence reads: CASSADPGTGGGYEQYF. The CDR3, as DNA: TGTGCCAGCAGCGCAGACCCCGGGACAGGGGGAGGTTACGAGCAGTACTTC.

The chain uses TRBV2 and TRBJ2-1; 14 nucleotides line up with TRBD2. The CDR3 totals 16 residues. Germline CDR1 SNHLY, CDR2 FYNNEI. Losses at the gene ends were 8 bases for V and 0 bases for J; bases not matched to a gene: 3. As DNA, the CDR3 is TGTGCCAGCTATGGACTAGCGGGGGGCTCCTACAATGAGCAGTTCTTC. Translation gives CASYGLAGGSYNEQFF.

The rearrangement uses TRBV11-1 and TRBJ2-5, with TRBD2 identical over 11 bases. CDR3 length equals 16 residues. V was pared by 4 bases and J by 3 bases, with 7 bases of the junction left unmatched. Germline V gene data show CDR1 as SGHAT and CDR2 as FQDESV (reference sequence). The CDR3 region is CASSSSLAGGEETQYF. In DNA form, the CDR3 reads TGTGCCAGCAGCTCTTCCCTAGCGGGGGGAGAAGAGACCCAGTACTTC.